The 11 T cell receptor beta chains below all came from one sample that was sequenced in a study of PD-1 blockade in classical Hodgkin lymphoma (dated by TCRdb to between 2020 and 2021). Preparation of the library involved the immunoSEQ multiplex PCR assay. The table comes from immuneACCESS by way of TCRdb, which keeps in-frame sequences with V and J called. Part of the clones is missing from these tables; in studies checked, under half for an unresolved V gene and the rest for unknown reasons. Across this sample there are some 93,000 clones, with approximately 83% seen only once. Of the sample, over 15% falls within the top ten clones. The time point label, read with the paper, signifies: cycle 4 day 1 (C4D1), after less than 7 weeks of nivolumab. Relapse after autologous stem cell transplantation had occurred in all trial patients, and cohorts A, B and C were distinguished by prior brentuximab vedotin exposure.

The specimen comprised peripheral blood mononuclear cells (PBMCs), sampled before the fourth cycle of nivolumab. These receptors were obtained from a human donor with classical Hodgkin lymphoma.

This clone showed up just once. The chain combines TRBV4-2 with TRBJ2-2, with 7 positions matching TRBD2. J was trimmed by 1 base and V by 1 base; bases with no gene match: 3. CDR3 length: 16 residues. Germline CDR1 LGHNA, CDR2 YNFKEQ. CDR3 coding DNA: TGTGCCAGCAGCCAAGCCCCGGGAGGGAACACCGGGGAGCTGTTTTTT. Translating gives CASSQAPGGNTGELFF.

The rearrangement joins TRBV7-9 to TRBJ1-1; D remains ambiguous. The CDR3 covers 12 residues. Between the trimmed V and J ends, which lost 1 base and 9 bases, there was a span of 9 bases. From germline, CDR1 is SEHNR and CDR2 FQNEAQ (reference sequence). Written as DNA, the CDR3 is TGTGCCAGCAGCTTAGTTGGGTCTAAAGCTTTCTTT. It yields the protein CASSLVGSKAFF. Complete variable domain (other parts from reference TRBV7-9 and TRBJ1-1): DTGVSQNPRHKITKRGQNVTFRCDPISEHNRLYWYRQTLGQGPEFLTYFQNEAQLEKSRLLSDRFSAERPKGSFSTLEIQRTEQGDSAMYLCASSLVGSKAFFGQGTRLTVV.

The sample holds a few counts of this clone. The rearrangement uses TRBV7-9 and TRBJ2-7; 14 bases align to TRBD2. Germline lookup yields CDR1 SEHNR and CDR2 FQNEAQ (reference sequence). This CDR3 region has 14 residues. Germline trimming cut 5 bases from V and 10 bases from J; bases unmatched to any gene: 7. CDR3 loop: CASSTEGLAGAQYF. DNA for the CDR3: TGTGCCAGCAGCACCGAGGGACTAGCGGGAGCTCAGTACTTC.

V usage is TRBV4-2 and J usage is TRBJ1-3; D perhaps matches TRBD1 (5 bases). The CDR3 covers 16 residues. The germline V and J ends were trimmed by 0 bases and 0 bases, with 9 bases remaining between them. Germline values: CDR1 LGHNA, CDR2 YNFKEQ. The CDR3 DNA sequence: TGTGCCAGCAGCCAAGATCGGACAATCTCTGGAAACACCATATATTTT. Residues: CASSQDRTISGNTIYF.

The chain joins TRBV7-6 to TRBJ2-1, with 8 bases lining up with TRBD2. V was pared by 1 base and J by 3 bases, with 2 bases of the junction left unmatched. The CDR3 length is 15 residues. The germline V gene has CDR1 SGHVS and CDR2 FNYEAQ. The CDR3 DNA follows: TGTGCCAGCAGCTTAGGAACTAGCGGCTACAATGAGCAGTTCTTC. Protein sequence: CASSLGTSGYNEQFF.

The chain has TRBV6-1 and TRBJ2-3; D gene uncertain. In germline, CDR1 is MNHNS, CDR2 SASEGT. The germline V and J ends were trimmed by 3 bases and 2 bases, with 9 bases remaining between them. The CDR3 is 14 residues long. The CDR3 loop is CASSDALVTDTQYF. CDR3 nucleotide sequence: TGTGCCAGCAGTGATGCCCTGGTCACAGATACGCAGTATTTT.

V and J are TRBV11-1 and TRBJ1-1; possible D gene TRBD1, 6 bases. Germline loops: CDR1 SGHAT, CDR2 FQDESV (reference sequence). The ends were cut back, 5 bases at V and 1 base at J, with 17 bases in the middle. The CDR3 totals 16 residues. Here the CDR3 reads CASSHRTGTRNTEAFF. The CDR3, as DNA: TGTGCCAGCAGCCACCGCACAGGGACCAGGAACACTGAAGCTTTCTTT. Filled out from reference TRBV11-1 and TRBJ1-1, the complete variable domain reads EAEVAQSPRYKITEKSQAVAFWCDPISGHATLYWYRQILGQGPELLVQFQDESVVDDSQLPKDRFSAERLKGVDSTLKIQPAELGDSAMYLCASSHRTGTRNTEAFFGQGTRLTVV.

The gene calls are TRBV7-2 and TRBJ2-7; 7 bases fit TRBD1. The ends lost 7 bases at V and 9 bases at J; junction bases unmatched: 12. This CDR3 is 13 amino acids long. Germline values: CDR1 SGHTA, CDR2 FQGNSA. Written as DNA, the CDR3 is TGTGCCAGCACCGAAGGGGGCAGGGTCGGGCAGTACTTC. This translates into CASTEGGRVGQYF. The complete variable domain, with remaining parts taken from reference TRBV7-2 and TRBJ2-7, reads GAGVSQSPSNKVTEKGKDVELRCDPISGHTALYWYRQSLGQGLEFLIYFQGNSAPDKSGLPSDRFSAERTGGSVSTLTIQRTQQEDSAVYLCASTEGGRVGQYFGPGTRLTVT.

The chain recombines TRBV5-1 with TRBJ1-1; 9 nucleotides match TRBD1. The CDR3 spans 14 residues. CDR1 is SGHRS, CDR2 YFSETQ, per germline. V lost 5 bases and J lost 4; bases outside the gene matches: 6. The CDR3 protein is CASSTGGGITEAFF. The CDR3 DNA is TGCGCCAGCAGTACAGGGGGCGGAATCACTGAAGCTTTCTTT.

On this clone: Germline is not matched at one junction end, which may reflect a read error. The chain carries TRBV10-3 and TRBJ1-2; the match to TRBD1 covers 8 bases. This CDR3 is built from 14 residues. Germline CDR1 is ENHRY and CDR2 is SYGVKD. Here the CDR3 DNA reads TGTGCCATCAGTGAATTCAACTCGGGACAGGTCAATTACTTC. Its protein product is CAISEFNSGQVNYF.

This chain connects TRBV19 to TRBJ2-3; unclear D gene. The germline CDR1 and CDR2 sequences are LNHDA and SQIVND (reference sequence). CDR3 length: 15 amino acids. V lost 5 bases to trimming and J lost 3 bases, with 15 bases between them. The CDR3 loop is CASSLRAQSTDTQYF. The CDR3 DNA sequence: TGTGCCAGTAGTCTCCGGGCCCAATCGACAGATACGCAGTATTTT.